Presented here are 29 T cell receptor beta chains from one specimen sequenced in a study of identical twins. TCRdb reanalysed the 5' RACE reads using MiXCR and keeps one entry per CDR3 protein. The top ten clones hold 6% to 8.5% of a sample with approximately 300,000 distinct CDR3 sequences, roughly 10% of them seen once. The same sample was also used in a study of yellow fever vaccine responses in identical twins.

Material: CD8+ T cells sorted from blood. The receptors originated from a woman aged 18-30 years in good health.

The chain links TRBV29-1 to TRBJ2-2; D may be TRBD1 (5 bases). Germline loops: CDR1 SQVTM, CDR2 ANQGSEA. The CDR3 is 15 residues long. The V end was cut by 6 bases, the J end by 1 base, with 15 bases between. The CDR3 here is CSVIIGAKNTGELFF. CDR3 in DNA: TGCAGCGTGATTATTGGGGCAAAGAACACCGGGGAGCTGTTTTTT.

This clonotype was detected ten times or more. V and J are TRBV15 and TRBJ2-7; D is perhaps TRBD1 (6 bases). Between the trimmed V and J ends, which lost 3 bases and 2 bases, there was a span of 14 bases. The CDR3 spans 15 residues. The germline V gene encodes CDR1 LNHNV and CDR2 YYDKDF (reference sequence). The CDR3 spells CATSRTGLEAYEQYF. The CDR3 DNA reads as TGTGCCACCAGCAGGACAGGTCTAGAGGCCTACGAGCAGTACTTC. Based on the CDR3 plus reference TRBV15 and TRBJ2-7, the full variable domain is DAMVIQNPRYQVTQFGKPVTLSCSQTLNHNVMYWYQQKSSQAPKLLFHYYDKDFNNEADTPDNFQSRRPNTSFCFLDIRSPGLGDTAMYLCATSRTGLEAYEQYFGPGTRLTVT.

This clonotype was seen ten or more times. The chain employs TRBV29-1 and TRBJ2-7; 9 bases match TRBD1. This CDR3 comprises 12 residues. CDR1 SQVTM and CDR2 ANQGSEA come from the germline V gene. Trimming cost V 6 bases and J 4 bases; bases outside gene matches: 4. The CDR3 nucleotides read TGCAGCGTGGTAGGACAGGGGTACGAGCAGTACTTC. Translation gives CSVVGQGYEQYF.

Ten or more counts support this clonotype. The CDR3 sequence: CASSLPSSDTRMIDEQFF. CDR3 nucleotides: TGTGCCAGCAGCTTACCCTCCTCCGACACCCGGATGATCGATGAGCAGTTCTTC. The chain joins TRBV11-2 to TRBJ2-1; D not resolved. The CDR3 spans 18 residues. In germline, CDR1 is SGHAT, CDR2 FQNNGV. V was clipped by 2 bases and J by 8 bases, with 25 bases between them.

This clonotype has ten or more counts. The V gene is TRBV27, the J gene TRBJ2-2; D not resolved. Deletions cut 0 bases from V and 4 bases from J, with 3 bases between. The CDR3 contains 13 residues. The germline V gene has CDR1 MNHEY and CDR2 SMNVEV (reference sequence). The CDR3 DNA sequence: TGTGCCAGCAGTTTATCCCGCACCGGGGAGCTGTTTTTT. This sequence encodes CASSLSRTGELFF.

This clonotype has a count of ten or more. The V call is TRBV5-1, the J call TRBJ2-5; D uncertain. This CDR3 has 11 amino acids. V was shortened by 6 bases and J by 2 bases, with 5 bases between the two germline ends. Germline loops: CDR1 SGHRS, CDR2 YFSETQ. CDR3 in amino acids: CASNSQETQYF. CDR3 nucleotide sequence: TGCGCCAGCAACAGTCAAGAGACCCAGTACTTC.

This clonotype was found a few times. The chain combines TRBV20-1 with TRBJ2-7; D remains unclear. This CDR3 is 13 amino acids long. Germline V CDR1 and CDR2: DFQATT, SNEGSKA (reference sequence). V gave up 1 base and J gave up 4 bases, with 11 bases separating them. The CDR3 DNA sequence: TGCAGTGCTAGAGTGCATGGCCTATACGAGCAGTACTTC. Translating it yields CSARVHGLYEQYF.

This clonotype appeared many times. J is TRBJ2-1 and V is TRBV9; TRBD2 agrees at 13 bases. V gave up 3 bases and J gave up 5 bases; unmatched junction bases: 5. The CDR3 loop spans 16 amino acids. Germline V gene sequence: CDR1 SGDLS, CDR2 YYNGEE. The CDR3, as DNA: TGTGCCAGCAGCGCCGGACTAGCGGGAGAAGACAATGAGCAGTTCTTC. Protein product: CASSAGLAGEDNEQFF.

This clonotype appeared a few times. This chain connects TRBV14 to TRBJ2-1, with no clear D. The CDR3 runs to 16 residues. Trimming took 3 bases from V and 0 from J, leaving 12 bases between them. CDR1 and CDR2 (germline): SGHDN, FVKESK. The CDR3 region is CASSQTSLSSYNEQFF. CDR3 in DNA: TGTGCCAGCAGCCAGACTTCCTTGAGCTCCTACAATGAGCAGTTCTTC.

This clonotype was seen a few times. The genes are TRBV4-1 and TRBJ2-5; no definite D call. The germline V and J ends were trimmed by 0 bases and 5 bases, with 4 bases remaining between them. CDR3 length: 12 residues. CDR1 is MGHRA and CDR2 is YSYEKL in the germline V gene. CDR3 residues: CASSQEMETQYF. The CDR3, as DNA: TGCGCCAGCAGCCAAGAAATGGAGACCCAGTACTTC.

V and J are TRBV12-3 or TRBV12-4 and TRBJ1-5; weak D call: TRBD1 (6 bases). With 0 bases removed from V and 4 bases from J, the gap between germline ends came to 16 bases. The CDR3 sequence is 17 residues long. As DNA, the CDR3 is TGTGCCAGCAGTTTAGCCACAATAACAAGGGGGAATCAGCCCCAGCATTTT. This encodes CASSLATITRGNQPQHF.

This clonotype appeared many times. The rearrangement joins TRBV28 to TRBJ2-3; no definite D call. Trimming stripped 3 bases from V and 6 bases from J, with 10 bases between. This CDR3 spans 13 amino acids. Per germline, CDR1 MDHEN and CDR2 SYDVKM. The CDR3 nucleotides are TGTGCCAGCAGTTTTATTCGGCTGGATACGCAGTATTTT. Protein sequence: CASSFIRLDTQYF.

This clonotype occurred a few times. The chain joins TRBV4-3 to TRBJ1-6; 9 positions match TRBD1. CDR1 LGHNA and CDR2 YSLEER come from the germline V gene. The CDR3 has 15 residues. V shed 1 base and J 5 bases; nucleotides not matched to a gene: 0. The CDR3 is CASSQGTGDNSPLHF. In nucleotides, the CDR3 is TGCGCCAGCAGCCAAGGGACAGGGGATAATTCACCCCTCCACTTT.

CDR3 residues: CASSGTEGGVRQYF. CDR3 nucleotides: TGTGCCAGCAGCGGAACCGAAGGGGGGGTGCGGCAGTACTTC. The V and J genes are TRBV7-9 and TRBJ2-7; D is perhaps TRBD2 (7 bases). CDR3 length: 14 residues. The germline V and J ends were trimmed by 5 bases and 9 bases, with 20 bases remaining between them. The germline V gene encodes CDR1 SEHNR and CDR2 FQNEAQ (reference sequence).

This clonotype was picked up many times. V gene TRBV3-1 combines with J gene TRBJ2-1; 7 bases are shared with TRBD2. Germline loops: CDR1 LGHDT, CDR2 YNNKEL (reference sequence). The CDR3 sequence is 14 residues long. V was clipped by 6 bases and J by 7 bases; unmatched bases: 9. Here the CDR3 DNA reads TGTGCCAGCAGACCCAGGGACTACAGAAATGAGCAGTTCTTC. This encodes CASRPRDYRNEQFF.

J is TRBJ2-3 and V is TRBV10-3; tentatively, D is TRBD2 (6 bases). Looked up from germline, CDR1 is ENHRY and CDR2 is SYGVKD. V was cut by 0 bases and J by 0 bases, with 13 bases left in between. The CDR3 extends over 17 amino acids. In DNA, the CDR3 is TGTGCCATCAGTGAGTCGAACGGGGGATCTAGCACAGATACGCAGTATTTT. Amino acid sequence: CAISESNGGSSTDTQYF.

This clonotype has only a few counts. This chain links TRBV6-4 with TRBJ2-1; either TRBD1 or TRBD2 may supply D (5 bases each). Germline V gene sequence: CDR1 MRHNA, CDR2 SNTAGT. CDR3 length equals 14 residues. V was pared by 7 bases and J by 10 bases, with 20 bases between. The CDR3 region is CASTLVEGREEQFF. As DNA, the CDR3 is TGTGCCAGCACTCTGGTCGAGGGCAGGGAGGAGCAGTTCTTC.

The table lists this clonotype with a few counts. The rearrangement links TRBV10-3 to TRBJ2-1; D perhaps matches TRBD1 (6 bases). The CDR3 is made up of 13 amino acids. The ends were cut back, 10 bases at V and 8 bases at J, with 18 bases in the middle. The germline V gene has CDR1 ENHRY and CDR2 SYGVKD. The CDR3, as DNA: TGTGCCAAATCGCAGGGGCTAGGGGATGAGCAGTTCTTC. Translation: CAKSQGLGDEQFF.

The sample holds a few counts of this clonotype. The J gene is TRBJ2-7, the V gene TRBV5-1, with 7 nucleotides matching TRBD1. In germline, CDR1 is SGHRS, CDR2 YFSETQ. The junction had 9 bases not matched to a gene; V was cut back by 0 bases and J by 0 bases. The CDR3 runs 17 residues. The CDR3 loop reads CASSLERGQGSSYEQYF. CDR3 DNA sequence: TGCGCCAGCAGCTTGGAGAGGGGGCAGGGAAGCTCCTACGAGCAGTACTTC.

This clonotype was recorded many times. The V and J genes are TRBV28 and TRBJ2-1; D possibly corresponds to TRBD2 (6 bases). Germline V gene lookup returns CDR1 MDHEN and CDR2 SYDVKM. V was clipped by 3 bases and J by 8 bases, with 17 bases between them. The CDR3 extends over 15 amino acids. The DNA of the CDR3 is TGTGCCAGCAGTTTTATCCGGGGCGGAGGGGATGAGCAGTTCTTC. Its translation is CASSFIRGGGDEQFF.

This clonotype was seen many times. The chain joins TRBV20-1 to TRBJ2-1; D is tentatively TRBD1 or TRBD2 (5 bases each). The length of the CDR3 is 15 residues. V was clipped by 4 bases and J by 6 bases, with 19 bases between them. The germline V gene has CDR1 DFQATT and CDR2 SNEGSKA (reference sequence). CDR3 in DNA: TGCAGTGCTAATCTGGGGGAATCTGGGGGCAATGAGCAGTTCTTC. Translating gives CSANLGESGGNEQFF.

This clonotype was observed many times. The chain has TRBV24-1 and TRBJ2-2; weak D call: TRBD1 (5 bases). CDR3 length equals 13 residues. The V end was cut by 7 bases, the J end by 6 bases, with 11 bases between. The V gene's germline CDR1 is KGHDR and CDR2 SFDVKD. The CDR3 region has the DNA TGTGCCACCAGAGGGGTGGTCCCCGGGGAGCTGTTTTTT. The encoded protein is CATRGVVPGELFF.

This clonotype occurred a few times. The rearrangement uses TRBV7-9 and TRBJ1-1; D gene uncertain. The germline gives CDR1 SEHNR, CDR2 FQNEAQ (reference sequence). The CDR3 sequence is 15 residues long. V lost 4 bases to trimming and J lost 3 bases, with 15 bases between them. The CDR3 region is CASSSPFKGDTEAFF. Here the CDR3 DNA reads TGTGCCAGCAGCTCTCCTTTTAAGGGTGACACTGAAGCTTTCTTT.

This clonotype was observed a few times. The chain employs TRBV7-8 and TRBJ2-3; no reliable D call. V lost 3 bases and J 6 bases, leaving 7 bases between the germline ends. There are 12 residues in the CDR3. CDR1 SGHVS and CDR2 FQNEAQ come from the germline V gene. This chain's CDR3 is CASSFDWDTQYF. The DNA of the CDR3 is TGTGCCAGCAGCTTTGACTGGGATACGCAGTATTTT.

In its sample, this clonotype was seen many times. This chain connects TRBV11-2 to TRBJ2-3; 9 bases match TRBD1. The CDR3 spans 16 residues. From germline, CDR1 is SGHAT and CDR2 FQNNGV. The trim removed 7 bases at V and 3 bases at J, leaving 11 bases unmatched. The CDR3, as DNA: TGTGCCAGCAACCCAGACCGGGACAGGGTTACAGATACGCAGTATTTT. It translates to CASNPDRDRVTDTQYF.

This clonotype appeared many times. The chain recombines TRBV2 with TRBJ2-1; TRBD1 or TRBD2 may be the D gene (5 bases each). Trimming took 2 bases from V and 9 from J, leaving 8 bases between them. The CDR3 has 12 residues. CDR1 is SNHLY, CDR2 FYNNEI, per germline. As DNA, the CDR3 is TGTGCCAGCAGTGAACTGAGGGGTGAGCAGTTCTTC. Protein sequence: CASSELRGEQFF.

This clonotype appeared many times. V and J are TRBV7-9 and TRBJ2-5, with 7 bases that match TRBD1. Germline values: CDR1 SEHNR, CDR2 FQNEAQ (reference sequence). After removal of 5 bases from V and 2 bases from J, the junction contained 5 bases not matched to a gene. This CDR3 contains 14 residues. The CDR3 here is CASSQRDSQETQYF. CDR3 nucleotide sequence: TGTGCCAGCAGCCAACGGGACAGTCAAGAGACCCAGTACTTC.

This chain's CDR3 is CASSPRTSGDSYNEQFF. The CDR3 nucleotides read TGTGCCAGCAGCCCTCGGACTAGCGGAGACTCCTACAATGAGCAGTTCTTC. This chain joins TRBV7-9 and TRBJ2-1; 10 positions match TRBD2. V was clipped by 5 bases and J by 0 bases; unmatched bases: 7. The CDR3 spans 17 residues. Germline V gene data show CDR1 as SEHNR and CDR2 as FQNEAQ (reference sequence).

This clonotype was seen ten or more times. The rearrangement joins TRBV28 to TRBJ2-3, with TRBD2 identical over 8 bases. Germline CDR1 is MDHEN and CDR2 is SYDVKM. CDR3 size: 14 residues. Unmatched junction bases numbered 3, after V lost 4 bases and J lost 3 bases. The DNA for the CDR3 is TGTGCCAGCAGTTCCCGGGGGGGGACAGATACGCAGTATTTT. This sequence encodes CASSSRGGTDTQYF. Variable domain in full (rest from reference TRBV28 and TRBJ2-3): DVKVTQSSRYLVKRTGEKVFLECVQDMDHENMFWYRQDPGLGLRLIYFSYDVKMKEKGDIPEGYSVSREKKERFSLILESASTNQTSMYLCASSSRGGTDTQYFGPGTRLTVL.